These 21 T cell receptor beta chains share one sample of origin, sequenced in a study of immune evolution from preneoplasia to lung adenocarcinoma. Assay used: immunoSEQ multiplex PCR; TCRdb lists only in-frame clones, some missing. The sample carries around 2,400 clones, roughly four fifths recorded once. The material sequenced was FFPE adjacent normal lung tissue. These receptors all stem from a person between 65 and 80 years old with lung adenocarcinoma.

V usage is TRBV19 and J usage is TRBJ2-7, with D possibly called TRBD1 or TRBD2 (5 bases each). The germline V gene has CDR1 LNHDA and CDR2 SQIVND (reference sequence). The CDR3 sequence is 16 residues long. Trimming cost V 5 bases and J 6 bases, with 23 bases left between them. The CDR3 sequence is CASSLALLEGFREQYF. The CDR3 DNA reads as TGTGCCAGTAGTTTAGCCCTGTTAGAGGGGTTTCGCGAGCAGTACTTC.

This chain's CDR3 is CASGLIQGGYQPQHF. CDR3 coding DNA: TGTGCTAGTGGTTTGATACAGGGAGGATATCAGCCCCAGCATTTT. The J gene is TRBJ1-5, the V gene TRBV12-5; a possible D gene is TRBD1 (6 bases). The CDR3 has 15 amino acids. Trimming shortened V by 2 bases and J by 5 bases, and 13 bases separated the two germline ends. The germline CDR1 and CDR2 sequences are LGHNT and FRNRAP.

This clone is large in the sample. The chain employs TRBV5-1 and TRBJ2-5, with a tentative D call TRBD2 (6 bases). V was cut by 2 bases and J by 5 bases, with 19 bases left in between. CDR1 and CDR2 from the germline V gene are SGHRS and YFSETQ. The CDR3 length is 16 residues. This CDR3 is CASSFGPGDGGETQYF. The CDR3 DNA sequence: TGCGCCAGCAGCTTTGGGCCGGGAGATGGGGGGGAGACCCAGTACTTC.

This clone appeared once. CDR3 sequence: CASRTRDQNIQYF. CDR3 DNA sequence: TGTGCCAGCAGGACCCGGGACCAAAACATTCAGTACTTC. The chain recombines TRBV27 with TRBJ2-4; either TRBD1 or TRBD2 may supply D (5 bases each). The CDR3 contains 13 residues. V was trimmed by 6 bases and J by 5 bases, leaving 11 bases between them. Germline loops: CDR1 MNHEY, CDR2 SMNVEV (reference sequence).

This chain links TRBV11-2 with TRBJ2-3, with D perhaps being TRBD1 or TRBD2 (5 bases each). Germline assignment: CDR1 SGHAT and CDR2 FQNNGV. This CDR3 has 16 residues. Deletions cut 1 base from V and 1 base from J, with 12 bases between. The CDR3 region is CASSLGGATGTDTQYF. As DNA, the CDR3 is TGTGCCAGCAGCTTAGGAGGGGCTACTGGCACAGATACGCAGTATTTT.

The count of this clone is one. The chain carries TRBV5-5 and TRBJ2-1; TRBD1 matches at 9 bases. The germline CDR1 and CDR2 sequences are SGHKS and YYEKEE (reference sequence). V was clipped by 2 bases and J by 0 bases; unmatched bases: 3. The CDR3 loop spans 16 amino acids. This chain's CDR3 is CASSLATGGSYNEQFF. CDR3 coding DNA: TGTGCCAGCAGCTTAGCGACAGGGGGCTCCTACAATGAGCAGTTCTTC.

The DNA for the CDR3 is TGTGCCTGGAGTGTAGATAGCAATCAGCCCCAGCATTTT. Protein: CAWSVDSNQPQHF. The chain links TRBV30 to TRBJ1-5, with no clear D. Germline V lookup: CDR1 GTSNPN, CDR2 SVGIG (reference sequence). This CDR3 comprises 13 residues. The ends were cut back, 0 bases at V and 0 bases at J, with 3 bases in the middle. The variable domain in full, completed from reference TRBV30 and TRBJ1-5, reads SQTIHQWPATLVQPVGSPLSLECTVEGTSNPNLYWYRQAAGRGLQLLFYSVGIGQISSEVPQNLSASRPQDRQFILSSKKLLLSDSGFYLCAWSVDSNQPQHFGDGTRLSIL.

The rearrangement uses TRBV7-3 and TRBJ2-3; the match to TRBD2 covers 9 bases. Germline lookup yields CDR1 SGHTA and CDR2 FQGTGA. The CDR3 length is 16 residues. V lost 1 base to trimming and J lost 0 bases; unmatched junction nucleotides: 2. The CDR3 DNA sequence: TGTGCCAGCAGCTTAATAGCGGGAGCTAGCACAGATACGCAGTATTTT. Translated, it gives CASSLIAGASTDTQYF.

In nucleotides, the CDR3 is TGTGCCAGCATGCCGGGACAGGGTGTACACACTGAAGCTTTCTTT. It is translated as CASMPGQGVHTEAFF. V is TRBV7-8 and J is TRBJ1-1; 9 bases agree with TRBD1. Germline assignment: CDR1 SGHVS and CDR2 FQNEAQ. The CDR3 runs to 15 residues. With 7 bases clipped from V and 3 bases from J, the junction kept 9 bases outside the gene matches.

In DNA form, the CDR3 reads TGTGCCAGCAGCTCCTCGGGGGGGGGCTACACCTTC. The encoded protein is CASSSSGGGYTF. The chain recombines TRBV7-8 with TRBJ1-2; tentatively, D is TRBD1 (5 bases). From germline, CDR1 is SGHVS and CDR2 FQNEAQ. The CDR3 sequence is 12 residues long. V was cut by 4 bases and J by 8 bases, with 11 bases left in between. Together with reference TRBV7-8 and TRBJ1-2, the CDR3 gives the full variable domain: GAGVSQSPRYKVAKRGQDVALRCDPISGHVSLFWYQQALGQGPEFLTYFQNEAQLDKSGLPSDRFFAERPEGSVSTLKIQRTQQEDSAVYLCASSSSGGGYTFGSGTRLTVV.

The chain is built from TRBV19 and TRBJ2-3; a weak D match, TRBD1 (6 bases). With 6 bases removed from V and 3 bases from J, the gap between germline ends came to 31 bases. This CDR3 contains 20 residues. Germline CDR1 LNHDA, CDR2 SQIVND (reference sequence). CDR3 sequence reads: CASSPTMKWVVRGRTDTQYF. The CDR3 coding sequence is TGTGCCAGTAGCCCAACTATGAAGTGGGTGGTCAGGGGAAGAACAGATACGCAGTATTTT.

The chain combines TRBV6-6 with TRBJ1-1, with D maybe TRBD1 (6 bases). The V end was cut by 2 bases, the J end by 6 bases, with 16 bases between. This CDR3 is 15 amino acids long. Per germline, CDR1 MNHNY and CDR2 SVGAGI (reference sequence). The CDR3 sequence: CASSYDRGPGAEAFF. In DNA form, the CDR3 reads TGTGCCAGCAGTTACGACCGGGGGCCTGGTGCTGAAGCTTTCTTT.

This chain links TRBV25-1 with TRBJ2-2; 10 nucleotides align to TRBD1. Trimming cost V 6 bases and J 3 bases; bases outside gene matches: 1. Germline V CDR1 and CDR2: MGHDK, SYGVNS. The CDR3 extends over 14 amino acids. The CDR3 sequence is CASRTGGDTGELFF. The DNA of the CDR3 is TGTGCCAGCAGGACAGGGGGCGACACCGGGGAGCTGTTTTTT.

The chain carries TRBV7-2 and TRBJ2-7; 8 positions agree with TRBD1. CDR1 is SGHTA, CDR2 FQGNSA, per germline. Unmatched junction bases numbered 3, after V lost 3 bases and J lost 2 bases. The CDR3 consists of 14 residues. This CDR3 reads CASSFGQGPYEQYF. The CDR3 region has the DNA TGTGCCAGCAGCTTTGGACAGGGACCCTACGAGCAGTACTTC.

The sample holds one count of this clone. The J gene is TRBJ2-3, the V gene TRBV5-1; the match to TRBD2 covers 9 bases. The germline CDR1 and CDR2 sequences are SGHRS and YFSETQ. After removal of 2 bases from V and 3 bases from J, the junction contained 4 bases not matched to a gene. The CDR3 sequence is 15 residues long. CDR3 sequence reads: CASSLPGLATDTQYF. CDR3 sequence (DNA): TGCGCCAGCAGCTTACCGGGACTAGCAACAGATACGCAGTATTTT. The full variable domain, in which reference TRBV5-1 and TRBJ2-3 provide the parts outside the CDR3, is KAGVTQTPRYLIKTRGQQVTLSCSPISGHRSVSWYQQTPGQGLQFLFEYFSETQRNKGNFPGRFSGRQFSNSRSEMNVSTLELGDSALYLCASSLPGLATDTQYFGPGTRLTVL.

The chain couples TRBV9 to TRBJ2-3; the match to TRBD2 covers 10 bases. Germline V lookup: CDR1 SGDLS, CDR2 YYNGEE. CDR3 length: 15 residues. Trimming removed 0 bases from V and 4 bases from J; junction bases left unmatched: 2. The CDR3 DNA follows: TGTGCCAGCAGCGTAGGAGCGGGAGGGCCAGATACGCAGTATTTT. Translation: CASSVGAGGPDTQYF.

This chain joins TRBV7-9 and TRBJ2-7; D is tentatively TRBD1 or TRBD2 (5 bases each). Germline CDR1 and CDR2: SEHNR and FQNEAQ (reference sequence). With 1 base removed from V and 0 bases from J, the gap between germline ends came to 10 bases. The CDR3 covers 15 residues. Here the CDR3 DNA reads TGTGCCAGCAGCTTAGGTGGGACCCTCTCCTACGAGCAGTACTTC. As protein: CASSLGGTLSYEQYF.

This chain uses TRBV30 with TRBJ2-7, with 7 positions matching TRBD2. The CDR3 extends over 13 amino acids. CDR1 is GTSNPN, CDR2 SVGIG, per germline (reference sequence). V was clipped by 5 bases and J by 0 bases; unmatched bases: 4. CDR3 loop: CAWRTSHSYEQYF. The CDR3 region has the DNA TGTGCCTGGCGGACTAGTCACTCCTACGAGCAGTACTTC.

This clone was picked up one time. This chain joins TRBV5-4 and TRBJ1-2; no definite D call. Looked up from germline, CDR1 is SGHNT and CDR2 is YYREEE (reference sequence). Trimming left V 0 bases short and J 2 bases short, with 5 bases between. CDR3 length: 13 residues. CDR3 sequence reads: CASSLEGNYGYTF. The CDR3 DNA is TGTGCCAGCAGCTTGGAAGGAAACTATGGCTACACCTTC. Full variable domain (outside the CDR3, taken from reference TRBV5-4 and TRBJ1-2): ETGVTQSPTHLIKTRGQQVTLRCSSQSGHNTVSWYQQALGQGPQFIFQYYREEENGRGNFPPRFSGLQFPNYSSELNVNALELDDSALYLCASSLEGNYGYTFGSGTRLTVV.

The chain links TRBV7-2 to TRBJ1-1; D unresolved. Germline V CDR1 and CDR2: SGHTA, FQGNSA. This CDR3 is built from 13 residues. Deletions cut 4 bases from V and 3 bases from J, with 9 bases between. CDR3 nucleotides: TGTGCCAGCAGCTCCTATCTCCACACTGAAGCTTTCTTT. Translating gives CASSSYLHTEAFF.

V usage is TRBV30 and J usage is TRBJ1-1; 7 nucleotides agree with TRBD1. Germline values: CDR1 GTSNPN, CDR2 SVGIG (reference sequence). This CDR3 has 12 amino acids. V shed 3 bases and J 7 bases; nucleotides not matched to a gene: 5. The CDR3 protein is CAWRIQGGEAFF. The CDR3 bases are TGTGCCTGGAGGATCCAGGGGGGTGAAGCTTTCTTT.